The next 10 T cell receptor beta chains were all read from a single sample in a study of cytomegalovirus exposure and HLA in healthy donors. PCR used 60 Vbeta primers and 13 Jbeta primers. Assay used: immunoSEQ multiplex PCR; TCRdb lists only in-frame clones, some missing. The sample lists 65,000 or so clones, approximately 67% seen once, with approximately 3% in the top ten. The sequenced sample consisted of PBMCs. The receptors here all came from a man aged 25-40 years in good health and CMV-seronegative.

The V and J genes are TRBV4-1 and TRBJ1-6; tentatively, D is TRBD1 (5 bases). The CDR3 runs to 16 residues. Germline V lookup: CDR1 MGHRA, CDR2 YSYEKL. V was shortened by 1 base and J by 4 bases, with 11 bases between the two germline ends. CDR3 nucleotide sequence: TGCGCCAGCAGCCAAGCCCCGGGACTGTATAATTCACCCCTCCACTTT. It specifies CASSQAPGLYNSPLHF.

V and J are TRBV6-6 and TRBJ1-2; D gene unclear. V was shortened by 8 bases and J by 6 bases, with 10 bases between the two germline ends. The germline gives CDR1 MNHNY, CDR2 SVGAGI (reference sequence). This CDR3 region has 11 residues. CDR3 nucleotides: TGTGCCAGCCTGGGGAGTGATGGCTACACCTTC. It codes for CASLGSDGYTF.

This clone was picked up a small number of times. The chain links TRBV7-2 to TRBJ2-5; 12 positions match TRBD2. V trimming: 2 bases; J trimming: 4 bases; junction bases outside the gene matches: 5. Germline loops: CDR1 SGHTA, CDR2 FQGNSA. The CDR3 has 16 amino acids. The CDR3 region has the DNA TGTGCCAGCAGCTTAAAGACTAGCGGGGGAGGAGAGACCCAGTACTTC. Its protein is CASSLKTSGGGETQYF. Filled out from reference TRBV7-2 and TRBJ2-5, the complete variable domain reads GAGVSQSPSNKVTEKGKDVELRCDPISGHTALYWYRQSLGQGLEFLIYFQGNSAPDKSGLPSDRFSAERTGGSVSTLTIQRTQQEDSAVYLCASSLKTSGGGETQYFGPGTRLLVL.

The chain links TRBV7-9 to TRBJ2-7; 7 nucleotides match TRBD1. With V trimmed by 5 bases and J by 3 bases, 7 bases remained unmatched. Germline V gene sequence: CDR1 SEHNR, CDR2 FQNEAQ (reference sequence). This CDR3 contains 14 residues. The CDR3 region is CASSLRDRRYEQYF. The DNA of the CDR3 is TGTGCCAGCAGCCTCCGGGACAGACGCTACGAGCAGTACTTC. The variable domain in full, completed from reference TRBV7-9 and TRBJ2-7, reads DTGVSQNPRHKITKRGQNVTFRCDPISEHNRLYWYRQTLGQGPEFLTYFQNEAQLEKSRLLSDRFSAERPKGSFSTLEIQRTEQGDSAMYLCASSLRDRRYEQYFGPGTRLTVT.

This clone was counted between two and nine times. The rearrangement uses TRBV15 and TRBJ2-7; D is undetermined. V dropped 3 bases and J dropped 3 bases, with 6 bases sitting between them. The germline CDR1 and CDR2 sequences are LNHNV and YYDKDF (reference sequence). The CDR3 sequence is 12 residues long. The CDR3 here is CATSSHNYEQYF. In DNA, the CDR3 is TGTGCCACCAGCAGTCACAACTACGAGCAGTACTTC.

The chain combines TRBV14 with TRBJ2-5; possibly TRBD1 for D (6 bases). Between the trimmed V and J ends, which lost 1 base and 0 bases, there was a span of 9 bases. Germline V gene lookup returns CDR1 SGHDN and CDR2 FVKESK. The CDR3 sequence is 15 residues long. The CDR3 is CASSQVWTDQETQYF. The CDR3 DNA sequence: TGTGCCAGCAGCCAAGTTTGGACAGACCAAGAGACCCAGTACTTC.

This clone was seen a handful of times. The chain couples TRBV7-6 to TRBJ1-4; 9 bases agree with TRBD1. Germline V gene lookup returns CDR1 SGHVS and CDR2 FNYEAQ. J was trimmed by 8 bases and V by 6 bases; bases with no gene match: 7. The length of the CDR3 is 14 residues. CDR3 nucleotide sequence: TGTGCCAGCAGATCCACAGGGGGCAGGGAAAAACTGTTTTTT. The encoded protein is CASRSTGGREKLFF. Based on the CDR3 plus reference TRBV7-6 and TRBJ1-4, the full variable domain is GAGVSQSPRYKVTKRGQDVALRCDPISGHVSLYWYRQALGQGPEFLTYFNYEAQQDKSGLPNDRFSAERPEGSISTLTIQRTEQRDSAMYRCASRSTGGREKLFFGSGTQLSVL.

Of note for this clone: Germline and junction disagree at one end, which may indicate a read error. The same CDR3 is also encoded by other DNA sequences in this sample. The gene calls are TRBV6-5 and TRBJ1-6; a weak D match, TRBD1 (5 bases). The CDR3 contains 15 residues. The germline gives CDR1 MNHEY, CDR2 SVGAGI. The CDR3 protein is CASSQQDFYNSPLHF. DNA of the CDR3: TGCGCCAGCAGCCAACAGGATTTTTATAATTCACCCCTCCACTTT.

J is TRBJ1-6 and V is TRBV7-9; D gene unclear. The V gene lost 1 base and the J gene lost 10 bases, with 11 bases spanning the gap. Looked up from germline, CDR1 is SEHNR and CDR2 is FQNEAQ (reference sequence). The CDR3 loop spans 14 amino acids. In DNA form, the CDR3 reads TGTGCCAGCAGCTTAGATCTCAGGTCGTCACCCCTCCACTTT. It specifies CASSLDLRSSPLHF.

The chain couples TRBV7-3 to TRBJ2-7; 7 bases agree with TRBD1. CDR3 length equals 14 residues. Germline values: CDR1 SGHTA, CDR2 FQGTGA. V dropped 5 bases and J dropped 1; count of bases not matched to a gene: 5. As DNA, the CDR3 is TGTGCCAGCAGCCGCGACAGGGATTCCTACGAGCAGTACTTC. This encodes CASSRDRDSYEQYF.